This T cell receptor (beta chain) was recorded in a study of CD8+CD57+ T cells in acquired aplastic anemia. The overall study: Sorted cells (CD4+ and CD8+) yielded DNA amounts that averaged approximately 3 ug.

The CDR3 sequence is 14 residues long. V was pared by 1 base and J by 6 bases, with 12 bases between. The V gene's germline CDR1 is LNHDA and CDR2 SQIVND (reference sequence). Study outcomes and limitations: Between the patient and control groups, CD8+ Simpson's diversity did not differ significantly. Found in both controls and patients were approximately 29 CD8+ CDR3 sequences.

The sample holds many counts of this clonotype. Its matching antigen is unknown. TCR beta VDJ and CDR3 profiling used genomic DNA as template. MiXCR, applied by TCRdb to the reads, yields one record per CDR3 protein. In the table there are over 250,000 distinct CDR3 sequences, approximately 57% of which are singletons. Patients included in sequencing had previously demonstrated CD8+CD57+ cell expansion by flow cytometry. This TCR was sampled from a human donor with aplastic anemia. Sequencing was carried out using sorted CD4+, CD8+, or CD8+CD57+ T cells (not recorded which) from PBMCs. The chain joins TRBV19 to TRBJ1-2; no definite D call. CDR3 DNA: TGTGCCAGTAGTATAGGATTTAAGGAGGATGGCTACACCTTC. It encodes CASSIGFKEDGYTF.